The 29 T cell receptor beta chains presented below share a single source sample, sequenced in a study of CD8+CD57+ T cells in acquired aplastic anemia. Genomic DNA served as template for TCR beta VDJ and CDR3 profiling. One entry per CDR3 protein, called by TCRdb with MiXCR from the reads. The sample includes approximately 270,000 distinct CDR3 sequences, 56% of them seen just once. Sequencing input: sorted CD4+, CD8+, or CD8+CD57+ T cells (not recorded which) from PBMCs. These TCRs come from a human donor with severe aplastic anemia or a healthy control (not recorded which).

A word on this clonotype: An end of the junction does not agree with germline; a read error may underlie this. This sequence joins TRBV13 and TRBJ1-6; D might be TRBD1 (5 bases). The CDR3 length is 12 residues. The germline gives CDR1 PRHDT, CDR2 FYEKMQ (reference sequence). CDR3: CASSPQEGPPHF. CDR3 DNA sequence: TGTGCCAGCAGCCCACAGGAGGGACCCCCCCACTTT.

The gene calls are TRBV9 and TRBJ1-2; D ambiguous. Trimming left V 0 bases short and J 6 bases short, with 12 bases between. The CDR3 is made up of 14 amino acids. Germline V CDR1 and CDR2: SGDLS, YYNGEE. The CDR3, as DNA: TGTGCCAGCAGCGTAGCGACTCATGTCGATGGCTACACCTTC. Its protein product is CASSVATHVDGYTF.

The V call is TRBV20-1, the J call TRBJ2-1; the D gene is possibly TRBD2 (5 bases). Trimming removed 3 bases from V and 1 base from J, with 13 bases in between. The germline V gene encodes CDR1 DFQATT and CDR2 SNEGSKA (reference sequence). The CDR3 runs 15 residues. CDR3 nucleotide sequence: TGCAGTGCTAGTCGGGGTGGTCAGTCCTACAATGAGCAGTTCTTC. It codes for CSASRGGQSYNEQFF.

This clonotype was picked up one time. The V gene is TRBV6-6, the J gene TRBJ1-4; possibly TRBD1 for D (6 bases). There are 14 residues in the CDR3. The germline V gene has CDR1 MNHNY and CDR2 SVGAGI (reference sequence). Deletions cut 1 base from V and 6 bases from J, with 9 bases between. CDR3 bases: TGTGCCAGCAGTTACTTAACAGGGTATGAAAAACTGTTTTTT. The encoded protein is CASSYLTGYEKLFF.

The DNA of the CDR3 is TGCAGTGCTAGCTGGCAGGGGTTCTATGGCTACACCTTC. It is translated as CSASWQGFYGYTF. V gene TRBV20-1 combines with J gene TRBJ1-2; possibly TRBD1 for D (6 bases). Trimming cost V 3 bases and J 4 bases, with 12 bases left between them. This CDR3 region has 13 residues. CDR1 and CDR2 from the germline V gene are DFQATT and SNEGSKA (reference sequence).

Only one count was recorded for this clonotype. The rearrangement uses TRBV7-9 and TRBJ2-5; 11 bases match TRBD2. V shed 2 bases, J shed 4 bases, and the junction held 12 bases outside the gene matches. Germline assignment: CDR1 SEHNR and CDR2 FQNEAQ (reference sequence). This CDR3 is 18 amino acids long. This CDR3 is CASSLKRQLAGEGETQYF. In nucleotides, the CDR3 is TGTGCCAGCAGCTTAAAGAGGCAACTAGCGGGGGAAGGAGAGACCCAGTACTTC. The full variable domain, rest sourced from reference TRBV7-9 and TRBJ2-5, is DTGVSQNPRHKITKRGQNVTFRCDPISEHNRLYWYRQTLGQGPEFLTYFQNEAQLEKSRLLSDRFSAERPKGSFSTLEIQRTEQGDSAMYLCASSLKRQLAGEGETQYFGPGTRLLVL.

This chain joins TRBV18 and TRBJ2-5; TRBD2 matches 7 bases. V gave up 0 bases and J gave up 5 bases; unmatched junction bases: 3. Germline V gene sequence: CDR1 KGHSH, CDR2 LQKENI. This CDR3 contains 14 residues. The CDR3 region is CASSPPGGIETQYF. DNA for the CDR3: TGTGCCAGCTCACCACCCGGGGGGATCGAGACCCAGTACTTC.

CDR3 DNA sequence: TGTGCCAGCAGCTATAGCGGGAGTGGCACAGATACGCAGTATTTT. It codes for CASSYSGSGTDTQYF. This chain connects TRBV7-6 to TRBJ2-3, with 9 positions matching TRBD2. In germline, CDR1 is SGHVS, CDR2 FNYEAQ. Germline trimming cut 4 bases from V and 1 base from J; bases unmatched to any gene: 3. The CDR3 covers 15 residues.

This clonotype was seen once. This chain joins TRBV19 and TRBJ2-7; D tentatively reads TRBD1 or TRBD2 (5 bases each). This CDR3 contains 14 residues. Germline CDR1 LNHDA, CDR2 SQIVND (reference sequence). Between the trimmed V and J ends, which lost 3 bases and 1 base, there was a span of 10 bases. Written as DNA, the CDR3 is TGTGCCAGTAGTATGGGACGGACGTCCTACGAGCAGTACTTC. Its translation is CASSMGRTSYEQYF. The whole variable domain, remainder taken from reference TRBV19 and TRBJ2-7, is DGGITQSPKYLFRKEGQNVTLSCEQNLNHDAMYWYRQDPGQGLRLIYYSQIVNDFQKGDIAEGYSVSREKKESFPLTVTSAQKNPTAFYLCASSMGRTSYEQYFGPGTRLTVT.

The V gene is TRBV24-1, the J gene TRBJ2-3, with 12 bases fitting TRBD2. CDR1 and CDR2 from the germline V gene are KGHDR and SFDVKD. This CDR3 region has 15 residues. The junction had 6 bases not matched to a gene; V was cut back by 7 bases and J by 5 bases. In DNA form, the CDR3 reads TGTGCCACCAGCACGACTAGCGGGAGTGAAGATACGCAGTATTTT. Amino acids: CATSTTSGSEDTQYF.

The J gene is TRBJ2-1, the V gene TRBV20-1, with D uncertain. The CDR3 covers 11 residues. V was pared by 4 bases and J by 7 bases, with 8 bases between. Germline CDR1 DFQATT, CDR2 SNEGSKA (reference sequence). The CDR3: CSATWGNEQFF. CDR3 DNA: TGCAGTGCTACATGGGGTAATGAGCAGTTCTTC.

The chain combines TRBV7-7 with TRBJ2-1, with D unclear. V was cut by 2 bases and J by 5 bases, with 10 bases left in between. The CDR3 extends over 14 amino acids. Looked up from germline, CDR1 is SSHAT and CDR2 is FNYEAQ (reference sequence). CDR3 in DNA: TGTGCCAGCAGCTTATTGATAGGAGACAATGAGCAGTTCTTC. Its protein is CASSLLIGDNEQFF.

This clonotype was observed a handful of times. Here the CDR3 DNA reads TGTGCCATCAGTGTGGACATCCGTGAGCAGTTCTTC. Amino acid sequence: CAISVDIREQFF. The chain uses TRBV10-3 and TRBJ2-1, with a possible D match to TRBD1 (5 bases). The ends were cut back, 4 bases at V and 9 bases at J, with 10 bases in the middle. The CDR3 runs to 12 residues. The germline V gene has CDR1 ENHRY and CDR2 SYGVKD.

The rearrangement links TRBV9 to TRBJ2-7, with D uncertain. V lost 4 bases, J lost 9 bases, and 14 bases lay in between. From germline, CDR1 is SGDLS and CDR2 YYNGEE. This CDR3 is built from 12 residues. The CDR3 DNA reads as TGTGCCAGCAGCAATGCCCGAGTCGTGCAGTACTTC. Protein sequence: CASSNARVVQYF.

The chain is built from TRBV9 and TRBJ2-2; D is unclear. This CDR3 is 14 amino acids long. Deletions cut 7 bases from V and 4 bases from J, with 14 bases between. The germline gives CDR1 SGDLS, CDR2 YYNGEE. CDR3 sequence: CASGNTPSTGELFF. The CDR3 DNA sequence: TGTGCCAGCGGAAATACCCCTAGCACCGGGGAGCTGTTTTTT. The full variable domain, completed using reference TRBV9 and TRBJ2-2, is DSGVTQTPKHLITATGQRVTLRCSPRSGDLSVYWYQQSLDQGLQFLIQYYNGEERAKGNILERFSAQQFPDLHSELNLSSLELGDSALYFCASGNTPSTGELFFGEGSRLTVL.

The chain joins TRBV7-3 to TRBJ2-7, with TRBD1 matching over 8 bases. The junction had 11 bases not matched to a gene; V was cut back by 2 bases and J by 2 bases. The CDR3 runs 17 residues. CDR1 and CDR2 (germline): SGHTA, FQGTGA. CDR3 in DNA: TGTGCCAGCAGCTTAGTCAAAGGACAGGGTTGGCCCTACGAGCAGTACTTC. This codes for CASSLVKGQGWPYEQYF.

This clonotype was counted at least ten times. The chain couples TRBV12-3 or TRBV12-4 to TRBJ1-4; D unresolved. The CDR3 is 13 residues long. The germline V and J ends were trimmed by 5 bases and 8 bases, with 12 bases remaining between them. CDR3 nucleotides: TGTGCCAGCAGTCAGCAAGTCAGGGAAAAACTGTTTTTT. This gives the protein CASSQQVREKLFF.

The V and J genes are TRBV7-3 and TRBJ2-1; 7 bases map to TRBD1. V shed 5 bases and J 4 bases; nucleotides not matched to a gene: 8. This CDR3 comprises 15 residues. Germline V lookup: CDR1 SGHTA, CDR2 FQGTGA. The CDR3 region is CASSDRDRPYNEQFF. The CDR3 nucleotides are TGTGCCAGCAGCGACCGGGACAGACCGTACAATGAGCAGTTCTTC.

This clonotype occurred many times. V is TRBV20-1 and J is TRBJ2-1; 11 bases are shared with TRBD1. V shed 8 bases and J 4 bases; nucleotides not matched to a gene: 10. Germline values: CDR1 DFQATT, CDR2 SNEGSKA (reference sequence). This CDR3 region has 15 residues. In nucleotides, the CDR3 is TGCAGTCCCAGAAGGACAGGGGGCCAATACAATGAGCAGTTCTTC. It specifies CSPRRTGGQYNEQFF.

The J gene is TRBJ2-1, the V gene TRBV5-1; tentative D call: TRBD1 (5 bases). CDR3 length equals 13 residues. V lost 4 bases and J lost 7, with 12 bases in between. Germline V lookup: CDR1 SGHRS, CDR2 YFSETQ. For the CDR3, the DNA is TGCGCCAGCAGCAACCAGGGATTTAATGAGCAGTTCTTC. It is translated as CASSNQGFNEQFF.

This sequence joins TRBV10-3 and TRBJ1-5, with 8 bases lining up with TRBD1. Germline CDR1 ENHRY, CDR2 SYGVKD. This CDR3 is 13 amino acids long. V dropped 10 bases and J dropped 4; count of bases not matched to a gene: 6. This CDR3 is CASAGGPNQPQHF. CDR3 in DNA: TGTGCCAGTGCAGGGGGCCCTAATCAGCCCCAGCATTTT.

The chain is built from TRBV29-1 and TRBJ1-1; tentative D call: TRBD1 (5 bases). Per germline, CDR1 SQVTM and CDR2 ANQGSEA. Trimming removed 8 bases from V and 1 base from J, with 11 bases in between. This CDR3 is built from 12 residues. The CDR3, as DNA: TGCAGCTCGACGCAGGGGAACACTGAAGCTTTCTTT. Encoded protein: CSSTQGNTEAFF.

The chain combines TRBV10-3 with TRBJ2-5, with 10 bases matching TRBD1. The CDR3 is 12 residues long. Unmatched junction bases numbered 4, after V lost 10 bases and J lost 5 bases. Germline assignment: CDR1 ENHRY and CDR2 SYGVKD. CDR3 residues: CATTGGDETQYF. In nucleotides, the CDR3 is TGTGCCACGACAGGGGGCGACGAGACCCAGTACTTC.

As to this clonotype: The final CDR3 position lacks the conserved phenylalanine or tryptophan, pointing to a likely read error. CDR3 amino acids: CASSFRATRGTSEQFL. The CDR3 DNA sequence: TGTGCCAGCAGCTTCCGTGCCACGAGGGGAACAAGTGAGCAGTTCCTC. The gene calls are TRBV7-3 and TRBJ2-1; either TRBD1 or TRBD2 may fit D (5 bases each). Germline V gene lookup returns CDR1 SGHTA and CDR2 FQGTGA. The CDR3 is 16 residues long. The germline V and J ends were trimmed by 3 bases and 9 bases, with 21 bases remaining between them.

The chain employs TRBV15 and TRBJ2-3, with TRBD2 matching over 11 bases. This CDR3 is built from 16 residues. Germline V gives CDR1 LNHNV, CDR2 YYDKDF (reference sequence). The V and J ends lost 1 base and 5 bases, in that order; junction bases with no gene match: 5. The CDR3 spells CATSRVAGGPIDTQYF. For the CDR3, the DNA is TGTGCCACCAGCAGAGTAGCGGGAGGGCCTATAGATACGCAGTATTTT. Full variable domain (rest looked up from reference TRBV15 and TRBJ2-3): DAMVIQNPRYQVTQFGKPVTLSCSQTLNHNVMYWYQQKSSQAPKLLFHYYDKDFNNEADTPDNFQSRRPNTSFCFLDIRSPGLGDTAMYLCATSRVAGGPIDTQYFGPGTRLTVL.

In regard to this clonotype: An end of the junction differs from the germline gene, which may be a read error. The chain recombines TRBV10-3 with TRBJ2-6; weak D call: TRBD2 (5 bases). The germline V gene encodes CDR1 ENHRY and CDR2 SYGVKD. The CDR3 consists of 15 residues. CDR3 nucleotide sequence: TGTGCCAGCAGTGACTCGGGGTCTGGGGCCAACGTCCTGACTTTC. This sequence encodes CASSDSGSGANVLTF.

The chain recombines TRBV14 with TRBJ2-7; 8 positions match TRBD2. Trimming took 1 base from V and 0 from J; bases not matched to a gene: 5. Germline values: CDR1 SGHDN, CDR2 FVKESK. CDR3 length: 16 amino acids. The CDR3 loop is CASSQVTSGFSYEQYF. The DNA for the CDR3 is TGTGCCAGCAGCCAAGTCACTAGCGGTTTCTCCTACGAGCAGTACTTC.

The chain has TRBV9 and TRBJ2-1; D may be TRBD2 (6 bases). CDR1 is SGDLS and CDR2 is YYNGEE in the germline V gene. Between the trimmed V and J ends, which lost 2 bases and 8 bases, there was a span of 17 bases. This CDR3 is built from 15 residues. The CDR3 reads CASSVSPGVKDEQFF. For the CDR3, the DNA is TGTGCCAGCAGCGTCTCCCCGGGAGTCAAGGATGAGCAGTTCTTC.

Many counts were recorded for this clonotype. This chain joins TRBV20-1 and TRBJ2-5; no firm D call. The CDR3 consists of 15 residues. V lost 3 bases and J 5 bases, leaving 19 bases between the germline ends. Germline V lookup: CDR1 DFQATT, CDR2 SNEGSKA (reference sequence). CDR3 sequence reads: CSARESGGSRETQYF. In nucleotides, the CDR3 is TGCAGTGCTAGGGAATCGGGCGGCAGTCGGGAGACCCAGTACTTC.